These 25 T cell receptor beta chains share one sample of origin, sequenced in a study of OX40 agonist ivuxolimab in advanced cancers. Produced via immunoSEQ multiplex PCR; TCRdb's table is partial and in-frame only. The sample yields about 64,000 clones, about 85% seen once. The sample in question was CD4+ or CD8+ T cells sorted from blood, obtained in a trial of the OX40 agonist ivuxolimab. These receptors all stem from an adult with an advanced solid tumor such as melanoma, head and neck, liver or kidney cancer.

This chain connects TRBV2 to TRBJ2-1, with D maybe TRBD1 (5 bases). V gave up 8 bases and J gave up 6 bases, with 17 bases separating them. The CDR3 runs to 14 residues. CDR1 and CDR2 from the germline V gene are SNHLY and FYNNEI. The DNA of the CDR3 is TGTGCCAGCGAAGGGCTAGTAGGGGCCAATGAGCAGTTCTTC. Its protein product is CASEGLVGANEQFF.

DNA for the CDR3: TGTGCCAGCAGCCCGAGACAGAATACAAATGAAAAACTGTTTTTT. This translates into CASSPRQNTNEKLFF. The chain couples TRBV9 to TRBJ1-4, with a tentative D call TRBD1 (5 bases). Trimming left V 4 bases short and J 5 bases short, with 15 bases between. Germline V gene sequence: CDR1 SGDLS, CDR2 YYNGEE. The CDR3 has 15 amino acids.

This chain uses TRBV10-2 with TRBJ2-1, with TRBD2 matching over 9 bases. CDR1 and CDR2 from the germline V gene are WSHSY and SAAADI. The CDR3 length is 15 residues. V lost 6 bases to trimming and J lost 5 bases; unmatched junction nucleotides: 8. The CDR3 coding sequence is TGCGCCAGCAGATTTCTAGCGGGGTCCAACAATGAGCAGTTCTTC. Residues: CASRFLAGSNNEQFF.

This chain links TRBV9 with TRBJ2-7; D not certain. Looked up from germline, CDR1 is SGDLS and CDR2 is YYNGEE. V lost 4 bases and J 0 bases, leaving 14 bases between the germline ends. The CDR3 length is 15 residues. The CDR3 coding sequence is TGTGCCAGCAGCCCCCGTTTGGCCGCCTCCTACGAGCAGTACTTC. It codes for CASSPRLAASYEQYF.

The CDR3 coding sequence is TGTGCCTGGTCTCTGACGGGAGTGGGATACGAGCAGTACTTC. Translating it yields CAWSLTGVGYEQYF. The rearrangement uses TRBV30 and TRBJ2-7, with TRBD2 as a possible D gene (6 bases). The CDR3 covers 14 residues. Germline CDR1 reads GTSNPN; CDR2 reads SVGIG (reference sequence). Trimming took off 5 bases at V and 4 bases at J, with 18 bases between the two ends.

The chain is built from TRBV2 and TRBJ2-2, with TRBD1 matching 8 bases. This CDR3 is 15 amino acids long. V dropped 4 bases and J dropped 6; count of bases not matched to a gene: 7. Germline V lookup: CDR1 SNHLY, CDR2 FYNNEI. The CDR3: CASSGQGAQPGELFF. The CDR3 region has the DNA TGTGCCAGCAGTGGGCAGGGGGCGCAGCCCGGGGAGCTGTTTTTT.

The chain carries TRBV18 and TRBJ1-1, with a tentative D call TRBD1 (5 bases). CDR1 is KGHSH and CDR2 is LQKENI in the germline V gene. The germline V and J ends were trimmed by 3 bases and 0 bases, with 11 bases remaining between them. This CDR3 has 15 amino acids. The chain's CDR3 is CASSPTGTVNTEAFF. CDR3 in DNA: TGTGCCAGCTCACCTACCGGGACGGTGAACACTGAAGCTTTCTTT.

The chain uses TRBV30 and TRBJ1-5, with 9 nucleotides matching TRBD1. The CDR3 is 17 amino acids. The germline V gene encodes CDR1 GTSNPN and CDR2 SVGIG (reference sequence). Trimming removed 3 bases from V and 4 bases from J; junction bases left unmatched: 13. The CDR3 region is CAWRATHGTGNNQPQHF. The CDR3 DNA is TGTGCCTGGAGGGCTACCCACGGGACAGGGAATAATCAGCCCCAGCATTTT.

This chain connects TRBV28 to TRBJ2-7; unclear D gene. The CDR3 length is 13 residues. Trimming took 6 bases from V and 2 from J, leaving 11 bases between them. CDR1 MDHEN and CDR2 SYDVKM come from the germline V gene. CDR3 sequence (DNA): TGTGCCAGCAGCGCCTCTCTTGCCTACGAGCAGTACTTC. Translated, it gives CASSASLAYEQYF. The full variable domain, with the rest looked up from reference TRBV28 and TRBJ2-7, is DVKVTQSSRYLVKRTGEKVFLECVQDMDHENMFWYRQDPGLGLRLIYFSYDVKMKEKGDIPEGYSVSREKKERFSLILESASTNQTSMYLCASSASLAYEQYFGPGTRLTVT.

The chain employs TRBV7-6 and TRBJ1-1; 8 bases are shared with TRBD1. Germline V lookup: CDR1 SGHVS, CDR2 FNYEAQ. J gave up 1 base and V 5 bases, and 3 bases lay outside the gene matches. The CDR3 extends over 14 amino acids. The DNA for the CDR3 is TGTGCCAGCAGCGCAGGGGGCGGGAACACTGAAGCTTTCTTT. Amino acid sequence: CASSAGGGNTEAFF. The entire variable domain, with the rest obtained from reference TRBV7-6 and TRBJ1-1, is as follows: GAGVSQSPRYKVTKRGQDVALRCDPISGHVSLYWYRQALGQGPEFLTYFNYEAQQDKSGLPNDRFSAERPEGSISTLTIQRTEQRDSAMYRCASSAGGGNTEAFFGQGTRLTVV.

The chain joins TRBV28 to TRBJ2-2; D may be TRBD2 (6 bases). The V end was cut by 2 bases, the J end by 5 bases, with 9 bases between. This CDR3 spans 14 amino acids. CDR1 is MDHEN and CDR2 is SYDVKM in the germline V gene. In DNA, the CDR3 is TGTGCCAGCAGTTTAGGCGGGGCTACCGGGGAGCTGTTTTTT. Translation: CASSLGGATGELFF.

In its sample, this clone was seen a few times. Here the CDR3 DNA reads TGTGCCAGCAGCTTAACTCAGGGAAACATTCAGTACTTC. This translates into CASSLTQGNIQYF. The chain recombines TRBV7-3 with TRBJ2-4; a weak D match, TRBD1 (5 bases). Germline CDR1 SGHTA, CDR2 FQGTGA. The V end was cut by 0 bases, the J end by 6 bases, with 6 bases between. The CDR3 sequence is 13 residues long.

The chain couples TRBV7-2 to TRBJ2-7; TRBD1 might be the D (6 bases). CDR1 is SGHTA, CDR2 FQGNSA, per germline. There are 15 residues in the CDR3. Trimming left V 5 bases short and J 2 bases short, with 16 bases between. The CDR3: CASSRRTDDTYEQYF. The CDR3 DNA is TGTGCCAGCAGCCGGCGGACAGACGATACCTACGAGCAGTACTTC.

In its sample, this clone was seen a few times. The genes are TRBV27 and TRBJ2-7; 7 bases line up with TRBD1. With V trimmed by 5 bases and J by 1 base, 2 bases remained unmatched. This CDR3 is built from 13 residues. Germline lookup yields CDR1 MNHEY and CDR2 SMNVEV (reference sequence). The CDR3 loop is CASSLRGSYEQYF. The CDR3 DNA sequence: TGTGCCAGCAGTCTCAGGGGGTCCTACGAGCAGTACTTC.

The rearrangement uses TRBV6-1 and TRBJ2-7; D is unresolved. This CDR3 region has 13 residues. Germline loops: CDR1 MNHNS, CDR2 SASEGT. V lost 6 bases to trimming and J lost 2 bases, with 11 bases between them. The DNA of the CDR3 is TGTGCCAGCAGAGAGATAGGAACCTACGAGCAGTACTTC. Its translation: CASREIGTYEQYF.

The V and J genes are TRBV6-6 and TRBJ1-2; TRBD1 agrees at 7 bases. V lost 5 bases, J lost 2 bases, and 5 bases stayed unmatched. Germline values: CDR1 MNHNY, CDR2 SVGAGI (reference sequence). The CDR3 spans 14 residues. CDR3 residues: CASSHGTANYGYTF. CDR3 in DNA: TGTGCCAGCAGTCACGGGACAGCCAACTATGGCTACACCTTC.

This chain uses TRBV7-3 with TRBJ1-1, with D perhaps TRBD1 (5 bases). The CDR3 has 15 residues. Trimming pared 4 bases from V and 1 base from J, leaving 13 bases between. Germline CDR1 reads SGHTA; CDR2 reads FQGTGA. CDR3 nucleotide sequence: TGTGCCAGCAGCTACACCGGGACGGCGAACACTGAAGCTTTCTTT. This codes for CASSYTGTANTEAFF.

The rearrangement uses TRBV4-2 and TRBJ2-5; 16 bases match TRBD2. V was clipped by 0 bases and J by 4 bases; unmatched bases: 2. CDR1 is LGHNA and CDR2 is YNFKEQ in the germline V gene. The CDR3 sequence is 17 residues long. This CDR3 is CASSQEGTSGRGETQYF. CDR3 DNA sequence: TGTGCCAGCAGCCAAGAGGGGACTAGCGGGAGGGGAGAGACCCAGTACTTC.

The chain is built from TRBV4-1 and TRBJ2-5, with TRBD2 identical over 15 bases. The CDR3 extends over 18 amino acids. The J segment lost 2 bases and the V segment lost 4 bases, leaving 8 bases of the junction unmatched. Germline CDR1 and CDR2: MGHRA and YSYEKL. The CDR3 DNA is TGCGCCAGCAGCCCTGGGACTAGCGGGGGGACCGGGCAAGAGACCCAGTACTTC. Translation: CASSPGTSGGTGQETQYF.

This rearrangement joins TRBV15 to TRBJ1-2; the D gene is possibly TRBD1 (5 bases). This CDR3 has 17 residues. Germline V gene lookup returns CDR1 LNHNV and CDR2 YYDKDF (reference sequence). V lost 2 bases and J 2 bases, leaving 18 bases between the germline ends. The CDR3 here is CATSRRLGGDINYGYTF. The CDR3, as DNA: TGTGCCACCAGCAGAAGGCTCGGGGGGGATATCAACTATGGCTACACCTTC.

This clone showed up many times. The gene calls are TRBV6-1 and TRBJ2-7, with a possible D match to TRBD1 (7 bases). CDR1 is MNHNS, CDR2 SASEGT, per germline. V was clipped by 1 base and J by 2 bases, with 12 bases between them. CDR3 length equals 15 residues. The CDR3 reads CASSEVGGGAYEQYF. Here the CDR3 DNA reads TGTGCCAGCAGTGAAGTAGGAGGGGGCGCCTACGAGCAGTACTTC.

The gene calls are TRBV7-9 and TRBJ2-1; possibly TRBD1 for D (7 bases). The CDR3 has 15 residues. Germline loops: CDR1 SEHNR, CDR2 FQNEAQ (reference sequence). V lost 5 bases to trimming and J lost 6 bases, with 17 bases between them. The CDR3: CASSRGQGDVNEQFF. The CDR3 nucleotides are TGTGCCAGCAGCCGGGGGCAGGGGGATGTCAATGAGCAGTTCTTC.

V usage is TRBV27 and J usage is TRBJ2-3; no clear D. The CDR3 spans 12 residues. The V and J ends lost 4 bases and 6 bases respectively, with 8 bases between them. CDR1 is MNHEY and CDR2 is SMNVEV in the germline V gene (reference sequence). CDR3 in amino acids: CASSSLGDTQYF. CDR3 nucleotide sequence: TGTGCCAGCAGTTCCTTGGGGGATACGCAGTATTTT.

The chain combines TRBV4-2 with TRBJ2-6; D is unclear. The CDR3 contains 15 residues. Germline V gives CDR1 LGHNA, CDR2 YNFKEQ. The V end lost 6 bases, the J end lost 0 bases, and 9 bases lay between the germline ends. Written as DNA, the CDR3 is TGTGCCAGCAGTTTGCAAAGCTCTGGGGCCAACGTCCTGACTTTC. Residues: CASSLQSSGANVLTF.

The chain links TRBV28 to TRBJ2-7; TRBD2 might be the D (5 bases). Germline V lookup: CDR1 MDHEN, CDR2 SYDVKM. V lost 4 bases and J lost 3, with 16 bases in between. The length of the CDR3 is 15 residues. The CDR3 DNA reads as TGTGCCAGCAGTTACCCCGGTGGAGGCTTCTACGAGCAGTACTTC. It yields the protein CASSYPGGGFYEQYF.